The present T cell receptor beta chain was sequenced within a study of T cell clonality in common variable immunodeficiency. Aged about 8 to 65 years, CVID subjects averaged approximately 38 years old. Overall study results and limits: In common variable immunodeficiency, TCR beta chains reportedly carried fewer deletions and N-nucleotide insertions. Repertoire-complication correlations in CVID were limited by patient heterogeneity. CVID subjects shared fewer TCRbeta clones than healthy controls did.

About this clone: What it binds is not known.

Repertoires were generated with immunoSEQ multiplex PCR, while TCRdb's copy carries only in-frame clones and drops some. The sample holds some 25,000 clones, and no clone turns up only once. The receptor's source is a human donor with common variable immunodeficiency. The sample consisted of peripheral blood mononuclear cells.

CDR3 bases read: TGTGCCAGCACCAAAACGACAGGGTTCGACTATGGC. Translated, it gives CASTKTTGFDYG. The full CDR3 reads CASTKTTGFDYGYTF. The chain employs TRBV5-6 and TRBJ1-2; 7 bases agree with TRBD1. Coverage ceases 3 residues before the CDR3 finishes, and the germline J gene fills in the end. The CDR3 is 15 residues long. Germline trimming cut 6 bases from V and 3 bases from J; bases unmatched to any gene: 11. The germline CDR1 and CDR2 sequences are SGHDT and YYEEEE. Complete variable domain (other parts from reference TRBV5-6 and TRBJ1-2): DAGVTQSPTHLIKTRGQQVTLRCSPKSGHDTVSWYQQALGQGPQFIFQYYEEEERQRGNFPDRFSGHQFPNYSSELNVNALLLGDSALYLCASTKTTGFDYGYTFGSGTRLTVV.